This TCR beta chain was found in a study of T cell changes during pregnancy in multiple sclerosis. In its sample, this clone was seen once. TCRdb's table, derived via immunoSEQ multiplex PCR, lists solely in-frame clones and lacks some. The table includes over 25,000 clones, around nine tenths detected once. The input for sequencing was CD4+ T cells from peripheral blood mononuclear cells, taken in the first trimester of pregnancy. This TCR came from a female donor with multiple sclerosis, enrolled in a pregnancy study.

CDR3 sequence reads: CASSYRGGQPQHF. The CDR3 nucleotides are TGTGCCAGCAGTTACAGGGGAGGTCAGCCCCAGCATTTT. This chain uses TRBV27 with TRBJ1-5; 7 nucleotides line up with TRBD1. Germline-derived CDR1 and CDR2 are MNHEY and SMNVEV (reference sequence). V was clipped by 4 bases and J by 6 bases; unmatched bases: 3. The CDR3 has 13 amino acids.